Listed below are T cell receptor beta chains from one sample, sequenced in a study of Ad26.COV2.S vaccination and SARS-CoV-2 variants. TCRdb's copy holds only in-frame clones and misses some; the assay was immunoSEQ multiplex PCR. The sample lists around 320,000 clones; about nine tenths were seen once. The starting material was peripheral blood, obtained in a trial of Ad26.COV2.S vaccine versus placebo. Every receptor here comes from a person aged 18-65 years who received the Ad26.COV2.S COVID-19 vaccine or a placebo. CDR3s include the opening cysteine and the closing phenylalanine or tryptophan. The D gene is left open where the match is weak. Part of the rows lack a size; the others show once, few, many or a class for expanded clones.

clone_size	v_call	j_call	d_call	cdr3_aa	cdr3_nt
.	TRBV3-1/TRBV3-2	TRBJ2-5	.	CASSQDETHEQETQYF	TGTGCCAGCAGCCAAGACGAGACTCATGAACAAGAGACCCAGTACTTC
few	TRBV6-1	TRBJ1-6	.	CASSGPRGGTYNSPLHF	TGTGCCAGCAGTGGCCCCAGGGGAGGTACCTATAATTCACCCCTCCACTTT
once	TRBV29-1	TRBJ1-1	.	CSVPTGNTEAFF	TGCAGCGTACCGACCGGGAACACTGAAGCTTTCTTT
.	TRBV7-8	TRBJ1-5	.	CASSREPTGLGSNQPQHF	TGTGCCAGCAGCCGAGAACCAACAGGTTTAGGTTCAAATCAGCCCCAGCATTTT
.	TRBV19	TRBJ1-1	TRBD1	CASRPMDRANTEAFF	TGTGCCAGTAGACCGATGGACAGGGCGAACACTGAAGCTTTCTTT
once	TRBV3-1/TRBV3-2	TRBJ1-1	.	CASSQVPTDMNTEAFF	TGTGCCAGCAGCCAAGTACCGACAGATATGAACACTGAAGCTTTCTTT
.	TRBV7-2	TRBJ2-1	TRBD1	CASRQGTPYNEQFF	TGTGCCAGCAGACAGGGGACGCCCTACAATGAGCAGTTCTTC
once	TRBV18	TRBJ2-1	TRBD1	CASSPGAGGHEQFF	TGTGCCAGCTCACCCGGGGCAGGGGGCCATGAGCAGTTCTTC
once	TRBV27	TRBJ2-6	.	CASSWAGKSSGANVLTF	TGTGCCAGCAGTTGGGCAGGGAAAAGCTCTGGGGCCAACGTCCTGACTTTC
.	TRBV2	TRBJ2-6	.	CASSTGNSGANVLTF	TGTGCCAGCAGCACAGGGAACTCTGGGGCCAACGTCCTGACTTTC
once	TRBV9	TRBJ2-2	TRBD2	CASNPSGQGELFF	TGTGCCAGCAACCCTAGCGGGCAGGGGGAGCTGTTTTTT
.	TRBV25-1	TRBJ1-2	.	CASSESRVNYGYTF	TGTGCCAGCAGTGAATCCAGGGTTAACTATGGCTACACCTTC
.	TRBV3-1/TRBV3-2	TRBJ1-1	.	CASSQVENTEAFF	TGTGCCAGCAGCCAAGTGGAGAACACTGAAGCTTTCTTT
.	TRBV6-2/TRBV6-3	TRBJ2-2	.	CASSYRPANTGELFF	TGTGCCAGCAGTTACCGACCGGCGAACACCGGGGAGCTGTTTTTT
once	TRBV2	TRBJ1-6	.	CASTLGANSPLHF	TGTGCCAGCACCCTAGGGGCAAATTCACCCCTCCACTTT
once	TRBV19	TRBJ1-5	.	CASSPNGVNQPQHF	TGTGCCAGTAGCCCTAATGGAGTCAATCAGCCCCAGCATTTT
few	TRBV11-2	TRBJ1-6	.	CASSLDRGNSPLHF	TGTGCCAGCAGCTTAGACAGGGGTAATTCACCCCTCCACTTT
.	TRBV5-6	TRBJ1-2	TRBD1	CASSLLDRVNYGYTF	TGTGCCAGCAGTCTTTTGGACAGGGTTAACTATGGCTACACCTTC
.	TRBV4-1	TRBJ1-2	.	CASSQPPGTVQGYGYTF	TGCGCCAGCAGCCAACCTCCCGGAACGGTTCAGGGCTATGGCTACACCTTC
.	TRBV5-1	TRBJ2-7	.	CASSSPGQGVYEQYF	TGCGCCAGCAGCTCGCCGGGGCAGGGTGTTTACGAGCAGTACTTC
few	TRBV9	TRBJ2-1	.	CASSSSGPSRYNEQFF	TGTGCCAGCAGCTCAAGCGGTCCAAGTCGGTACAATGAGCAGTTCTTC
.	TRBV9	TRBJ2-1	.	CASSVALGRGNEQFF	TGTGCCAGCAGCGTAGCTTTGGGGCGTGGCAATGAGCAGTTCTTC
.	TRBV6-2/TRBV6-3	TRBJ2-7	TRBD2	CASSYETSGGTDSYEQYF	TGTGCCAGCAGTTACGAGACTAGCGGGGGTACTGACTCCTACGAGCAGTACTTC
.	TRBV14	TRBJ1-1	.	CASSLVQGNTEAFF	TGTGCCAGCAGCCTGGTTCAGGGGAACACTGAAGCTTTCTTT
.	TRBV10-3	TRBJ2-5	TRBD2	CAISERPSGETQYF	TGTGCCATCAGTGAGAGGCCTAGCGGAGAGACCCAGTACTTC
.	TRBV30	TRBJ1-1	.	CAWRGTTEAFF	TGTGCCTGGAGGGGAACAACCGAAGCTTTCTTT
.	TRBV6-5	TRBJ2-3	TRBD2	CASRGGGDTDTQYF	TGTGCCAGCAGGGGCGGGGGGGACACAGATACGCAGTATTTT
.	TRBV4-1	TRBJ2-7	.	CASSQLGVYEQYF	TGCGCCAGCAGCCAGTTGGGAGTATACGAGCAGTACTTC
once	TRBV5-6	TRBJ2-7	TRBD1	CASSPGTGSYEQYF	TGTGCCAGCAGCCCTGGGACAGGGAGCTACGAGCAGTACTTC
.	TRBV5-8	TRBJ1-2	.	CASSLAANYGYTF	TGTGCCAGCAGCTTGGCCGCTAACTATGGCTACACCTTC
.	TRBV25-1	TRBJ2-5	.	CASSDPSRGQWTQYF	TGTGCCAGCAGTGACCCCTCGCGGGGCCAATGGACCCAGTACTTC
.	TRBV11-1	TRBJ1-5	.	CASSPTLNQPQHF	TGTGCCAGCAGCCCAACCCTCAATCAGCCCCAGCATTTT
.	TRBV12-3/TRBV12-4	TRBJ2-7	.	CASRGEAGYEQYF	TGTGCCAGCAGAGGCGAGGCAGGCTACGAGCAGTACTTC
.	TRBV2	TRBJ2-2	TRBD2	CASSESSLRLAGRAGELFF	TGTGCCAGCAGTGAATCCTCCTTGCGTCTAGCGGGGCGGGCCGGGGAGCTGTTTTTT
.	TRBV6-6	TRBJ1-3	.	CASSKTPAGNTIYF	TGTGCCAGCAGTAAGACGCCTGCTGGAAACACCATATATTTT
.	TRBV14	TRBJ2-3	.	CASSPSGDTQYF	TGTGCCAGCAGCCCGTCCGGGGATACGCAGTATTTT
.	TRBV9	TRBJ2-2	.	CASSVPRGEQDTGELFF	TGTGCCAGCAGCGTGCCGAGAGGCGAACAGGACACCGGGGAGCTGTTTTTT
.	TRBV5-1	TRBJ2-2	TRBD2	CASSRSGGGTGELFF	TGCGCCAGCAGCAGGAGCGGGGGTGGCACCGGGGAGCTGTTTTTT
once	TRBV3-1/TRBV3-2	TRBJ2-7	.	CASSQFPGGYEQYF	TGTGCCAGCAGCCAATTCCCAGGGGGGTACGAGCAGTACTTC
once	TRBV15	TRBJ1-2	.	CATSRTGQGRLLGYTF	TGTGCCACCAGCAGGACCGGGCAGGGTCGACTGTTAGGCTACACCTTC
.	TRBV7-9	TRBJ1-6	.	CASSFGGGDSPLHF	TGTGCCAGCAGCTTCGGAGGAGGTGATTCACCCCTCCACTTT
.	TRBV7-3	TRBJ2-5	.	CASSFMGRQETQYF	TGTGCCAGCAGCTTTATGGGGCGCCAAGAGACCCAGTACTTC
.	TRBV11-2	TRBJ2-7	.	CASSSTAYEQYF	TGTGCCAGCAGCTCGACGGCCTACGAGCAGTACTTC
once	TRBV7-3	TRBJ1-1	.	CASSLQGGRSEAFF	TGTGCCAGCAGCTTACAAGGAGGGAGGTCTGAAGCTTTCTTT
many	TRBV10-3	TRBJ1-4	.	CAISGQDEKLFF	TGTGCCATCAGTGGACAGGATGAAAAACTGTTTTTT
once	TRBV4-1	TRBJ2-5	.	CASSIRPTGETQYF	TGCGCCAGCAGCATCAGACCCACGGGGGAGACCCAGTACTTC
.	TRBV19	TRBJ2-7	.	CASGRDNYEQYF	TGTGCCAGCGGCCGGGATAACTACGAGCAGTACTTC
few	TRBV6-5	TRBJ1-1	.	CASSYDTEAFF	TGTGCCAGCAGTTACGACACTGAAGCTTTCTTT
.	TRBV7-9	TRBJ2-6	.	CASSLWGSGANVLTF	TGTGCCAGCAGCTTATGGGGCTCTGGGGCCAACGTCCTGACTTTC
.	TRBV3-1/TRBV3-2	TRBJ1-4	.	CASSQEAGLGEKLFF	TGTGCCAGCAGCCAAGAGGCAGGGTTGGGTGAAAAACTGTTTTTT
.	TRBV7-2	TRBJ1-2	TRBD1	CASSPRRDSTYGYTF	TGTGCCAGCAGCCCCCGCCGGGACAGTACCTATGGCTACACCTTC
once	TRBV27	TRBJ2-7	.	CASSLSRRYEQYF	TGTGCCAGCAGTTTATCGCGACGCTACGAGCAGTACTTC
.	TRBV12-3/TRBV12-4	TRBJ1-5	.	CASSSQGRQPQHF	TGTGCCAGCAGTTCACAGGGTAGACAGCCCCAGCATTTT
.	TRBV4-1	TRBJ2-3	.	CASSQAGRVWDTQYF	TGCGCCAGCAGCCAAGCAGGCCGAGTTTGGGATACGCAGTATTTT
.	TRBV7-6	TRBJ2-7	TRBD2	CASSIASGGYEQYF	TGTGCCAGCAGCATTGCTAGCGGGGGCTACGAGCAGTACTTC
.	TRBV30	TRBJ1-5	.	CAWSVQGDEPQHF	TGTGCCTGGAGTGTACAGGGCGATGAGCCCCAGCATTTT
.	TRBV10-3	TRBJ1-1	.	CAISESAGNTEAFF	TGTGCCATCAGTGAGTCAGCAGGGAACACTGAAGCTTTCTTT
.	TRBV14	TRBJ2-1	TRBD1	CASSPGTVEQFF	TGTGCCAGCAGCCCTGGGACAGTTGAGCAGTTCTTC